These T cell receptor beta chains were read from a single sample in a study of blood T cells in healthy people across ages. TCRdb redid the calling of the 5' RACE reads with MiXCR, one entry per CDR3 protein. The table has around 1.5 million distinct CDR3 sequences, around 59% seen once. The sequencing sample was made of blood. These receptors all stem from a man younger than 35 in good health. CDR3s include the opening cysteine and the closing phenylalanine or tryptophan. D genes are given only for firm matches. Part of the rows lack a size; the others show once, few, many or a class for expanded clones.

TRBJ1-1 NA TRBV6-6 NA CASSYLGGTEAFF TGTGCCAGCAGTTACTTGGGGGGCACTGAAGCTTTCTTT
TRBJ2-7 NA TRBV24-1 NA CATSDWGSTSYEQYF TGTGCCACCAGTGATTGGGGGTCGACCTCCTACGAGCAGTACTTC
TRBJ1-2 NA TRBV21-1 NA CASTDLGARYGYTF TGTGCCAGCACCGATCTGGGGGCACGCTATGGCTACACCTTC
TRBJ2-1 few TRBV7-9 TRBD2 CASSFLAGNNEQFF TGTGCCAGCAGCTTCCTAGCGGGCAACAATGAGCAGTTCTTC
TRBJ2-3 NA TRBV20-1 NA CSARDWEADTQYF TGCAGTGCTAGAGATTGGGAGGCAGATACGCAGTATTTT
TRBJ1-1 NA TRBV10-3 NA CAISEGLRPEAFF TGTGCCATCAGTGAGGGCCTTAGGCCTGAAGCTTTCTTT
TRBJ2-1 NA TRBV4-1 TRBD2 CASSSGPGRSVNEQFF TGCGCCAGCTCCAGCGGGCCCGGGAGGTCCGTCAATGAGCAGTTCTTC
TRBJ1-5 NA TRBV12-5 TRBD1 CASGFQGAGQPQHF TGTGCTAGTGGTTTCCAGGGGGCCGGGCAGCCCCAGCATTTT
TRBJ1-1 few TRBV28 NA CASSLIAGPYTEAFF TGTGCCAGCAGTTTGATCGCCGGGCCGTATACTGAAGCTTTCTTT
TRBJ2-7 few TRBV28 NA CASRVQGISYEQYF TGTGCCAGCAGGGTACAGGGTATCTCCTACGAGCAGTACTTC
TRBJ2-1 NA TRBV7-2 TRBD1 CASSSAGTDWNEQFF TGTGCCAGCAGCTCAGCCGGGACAGACTGGAATGAGCAGTTCTTC
TRBJ2-3 few TRBV12-3/TRBV12-4 NA CASSFGGGADTQYF TGTGCCAGCAGTTTTGGCGGTGGGGCAGATACGCAGTATTTT
TRBJ2-4 NA TRBV20-1 NA CSAVSPGTNKNIQYF TGCAGTGCCGTCTCCCCCGGGACGAACAAAAACATTCAGTACTTC
TRBJ2-5 NA TRBV12-3/TRBV12-4 NA CASSFSRGGGQETQYF TGTGCCAGCAGTTTCTCTCGAGGGGGAGGGCAAGAGACCCAGTACTTC
TRBJ1-1 NA TRBV20-1 NA CSANSVWVNEAFF TGCAGTGCTAATAGTGTCTGGGTGAACGAGGCTTTCTTT
TRBJ2-1 once TRBV14 TRBD2 CASKKRGGRNEQFF TGTGCCAGCAAAAAGCGGGGGGGCAGGAATGAGCAGTTCTTC
TRBJ1-1 NA TRBV20-1 TRBD1 CSARDRDRGMNTEAFF TGCAGTGCTAGAGACCGGGACAGAGGCATGAACACTGAAGCTTTCTTT